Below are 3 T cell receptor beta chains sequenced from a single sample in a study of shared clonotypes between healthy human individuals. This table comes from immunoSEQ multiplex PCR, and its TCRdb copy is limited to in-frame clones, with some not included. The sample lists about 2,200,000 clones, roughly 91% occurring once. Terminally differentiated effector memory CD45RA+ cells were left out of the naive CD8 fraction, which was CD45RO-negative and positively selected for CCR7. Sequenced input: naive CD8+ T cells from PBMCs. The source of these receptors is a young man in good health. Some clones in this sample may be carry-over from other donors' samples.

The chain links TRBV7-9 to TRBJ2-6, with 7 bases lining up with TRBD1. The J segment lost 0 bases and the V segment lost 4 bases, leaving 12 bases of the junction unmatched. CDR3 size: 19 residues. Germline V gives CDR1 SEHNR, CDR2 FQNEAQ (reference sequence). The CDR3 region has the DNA TGTGCCAGCAGCTCCTCCTTTTTGACAGGGACCTCTGGGGCCAACGTCCTGACTTTC. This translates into CASSSSFLTGTSGANVLTF.

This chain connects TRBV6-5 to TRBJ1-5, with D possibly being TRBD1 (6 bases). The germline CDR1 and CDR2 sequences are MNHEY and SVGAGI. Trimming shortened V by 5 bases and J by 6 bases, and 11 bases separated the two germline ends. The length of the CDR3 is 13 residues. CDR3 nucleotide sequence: TGTGCCAGCAGTCTACAGGGAGGTCAGCCCCAGCATTTT. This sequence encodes CASSLQGGQPQHF.

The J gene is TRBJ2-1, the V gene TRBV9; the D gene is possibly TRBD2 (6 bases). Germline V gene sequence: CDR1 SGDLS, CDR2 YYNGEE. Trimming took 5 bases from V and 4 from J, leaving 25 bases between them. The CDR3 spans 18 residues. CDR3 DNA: TGTGCCAGCAGTGATAACCCCTGGGGACTCCAAGGATACAATGAGCAGTTCTTC. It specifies CASSDNPWGLQGYNEQFF.